This TCR beta chain was profiled in a study of T-cell reconstitution after alpha-beta-depleted transplantation in children. This clonotype has just a few counts. With V trimmed by 1 base and J by 7 bases, 7 bases remained unmatched. The CDR3 totals 15 residues. Germline lookup yields CDR1 SGHKS and CDR2 YYEKEE (reference sequence). Preparing the TCRbeta library involved the use of unique molecular identifiers. TCRdb re-called the PCR reads through MiXCR, storing one row per CDR3 protein. The data hold approximately 270,000 distinct CDR3 sequences, with over 8% observed a single time. Material: PBMCs from the stem cell graft donor, obtained from the stem cell graft. The TCR sequence derives from a human donor who donated a stem cell graft to a child with SCID. This rearrangement joins TRBV5-5 to TRBJ1-5; 8 bases map to TRBD1. This chain's CDR3 is CASSLPGGEMQPQHF. The CDR3 nucleotides are TGTGCCAGCAGCTTGCCAGGGGGCGAAATGCAGCCCCAGCATTTT.